These T cell receptor beta chains were read from a single sample in a study of blood T cell repertoires in COVID-19. The protocol was immunoSEQ multiplex PCR, while the TCRdb copy is restricted to in-frame clones and leaves out a portion. This repertoire shows about 120,000 clones, roughly four fifths found once; its top ten account for roughly an eighth. Sequencing was carried out using peripheral blood. The receptors derive from a human donor in a cohort sampled during active COVID-19. Each CDR3 is given with its conserved first and last residue. Each record gives: clone size, J gene, D gene, V gene, CDR3 DNA, CDR3 protein. D genes are given only for firm matches. Clone size is shown for a subset of rows, as once, few, many or a class of expanded clone.

NA	TRBJ2-7	TRBD2	TRBV3-1/TRBV3-2	TGTGCCAGCAGCCATGGGCCGGGGGGCGGGGGGGCGTACGAGCAGTACTTC	CASSHGPGGGGAYEQYF
NA	TRBJ2-1	NA	TRBV28	TGTGCCGGGGGTGGCGGGACTCTTTTAAGTGAGCAGTTCTTC	CAGGGGTLLSEQFF
NA	TRBJ1-4	TRBD1	TRBV18	TGTGCCAGCTCACCACCGGCAACAGGGGGCGAGGGAAAACTGTTTTTT	CASSPPATGGEGKLFF
NA	TRBJ1-2	NA	TRBV5-1	TGCGCCAGCAGCCCCCCAGGGGTGGATGGCTACACCTTC	CASSPPGVDGYTF
once	TRBJ1-5	TRBD1	TRBV6-2/TRBV6-3	TGTGCCAGCAGTTACTCCGGGACAGGGAATAGCAATCAGCCCCAGCATTTT	CASSYSGTGNSNQPQHF
NA	TRBJ1-2	NA	TRBV3-1/TRBV3-2	TGTGCCAGCAGCCAAGTCCAAGCCTGGGGGCCGGGCTATGGCTACACCTTC	CASSQVQAWGPGYGYTF
NA	TRBJ2-1	NA	TRBV19	TGTGCCAGTAGTGAGCACAGGTACAATGAGCAGTTCTTC	CASSEHRYNEQFF
NA	TRBJ2-1	TRBD2	TRBV6-1	TGTGCCAGCAGTGCAGCGGGGGCCAACAATGAGCAGTTCTTC	CASSAAGANNEQFF
NA	TRBJ1-3	NA	TRBV18	TGTGCCAGCTCACCATCGGCGGGCAACTCTGGAAACACCATATATTTT	CASSPSAGNSGNTIYF
once	TRBJ1-5	NA	TRBV30	TGTGCCTGGAGTCAGTTCAATCAGCCCCAGCATTTT	CAWSQFNQPQHF
NA	TRBJ1-6	NA	TRBV5-8	TGTGCCAGCAGCCCCGGAGAAAATAATTCACCCCTCCACTTT	CASSPGENNSPLHF
NA	TRBJ2-4	NA	TRBV6-6	TGTGCCGCCGGGGCCCTCGGGGGAGAAAACATTCAGTACTTC	CAAGALGGENIQYF
NA	TRBJ1-6	NA	TRBV4-3	TGCGCCAGCAGCCAAGATCCCGGGAACTCCTATAATTCACCCCTCCACTTT	CASSQDPGNSYNSPLHF
NA	TRBJ1-1	TRBD1	TRBV7-2	TGTGCCAGCAGCTTATCTCGCAGGGGGGCTACCGCCCCTGAAGCTTTCTTT	CASSLSRRGATAPEAFF
NA	TRBJ1-6	TRBD1	TRBV29-1	TGCAGCGTGATGGACAGGTCAGATTCACCCCTCCACTTT	CSVMDRSDSPLHF
once	TRBJ1-1	TRBD1	TRBV19	TGTGCCAGTAGTCGACAGGGTAGGGCGAACACTGAAGCTTTCTTT	CASSRQGRANTEAFF
NA	TRBJ1-1	NA	TRBV6-5	TGTGCCAGCAGCTACCAAGCAACGAACACTGAAGCTTTCTTT	CASSYQATNTEAFF
NA	TRBJ2-5	NA	TRBV6-2/TRBV6-3	TGTGCCAGCAGTGAGGACTTGTACCAAGAGACCCAGTACTTC	CASSEDLYQETQYF
NA	TRBJ1-2	NA	TRBV6-5	TGTGCCAGCAGTTACTCGACCGGGGGTAACTATGGCTACACCTTC	CASSYSTGGNYGYTF
NA	TRBJ2-5	NA	TRBV3-1/TRBV3-2	TGTGCCAGCAGCCGCTCTTCTTTGGGGCTAGCGGAGACCCAGTACTTC	CASSRSSLGLAETQYF
NA	TRBJ2-3	TRBD2	TRBV6-4	TGTGCCAGCAGTGAGGGACTAGCCGTCACAGATACGCAGTATTTT	CASSEGLAVTDTQYF
NA	TRBJ1-3	TRBD1	TRBV3-1/TRBV3-2	TGTGCCAGCAGCCAGACAGGGAGAGGAAACACCATATATTTT	CASSQTGRGNTIYF
NA	TRBJ1-3	TRBD1	TRBV7-2	TGTGCCAGCAGCCCATTCCAGGGGGCTGACGGCACCATATATTTT	CASSPFQGADGTIYF
few	TRBJ2-3	NA	TRBV5-1	TGCGCCAGCAGCCCCGCAGGGGATTGGGATACGCAGTATTTT	CASSPAGDWDTQYF
NA	TRBJ1-1	NA	TRBV2	TGTGCCAGCAGTGAAGAGAAGGGACAAACGAACACTGAAGCTTTCTTT	CASSEEKGQTNTEAFF
NA	TRBJ2-5	TRBD2	TRBV10-3	TGTGCCATCGGGGGGACTAGCTATCTCGAGACCCAGTACTTC	CAIGGTSYLETQYF
NA	TRBJ2-5	NA	TRBV5-1	TGCGCCAGCAGCTTGGTAGTGGAGTTACAAGAGACCCAGTACTTC	CASSLVVELQETQYF
few	TRBJ1-2	TRBD1	TRBV6-5	TGTGCCAGCAGTTCCCGGACAGGGTCCTATGGCTACACCTTC	CASSSRTGSYGYTF
NA	TRBJ1-4	TRBD1	TRBV7-8	TGTGCCAGCAGCTTTACAGGGGGCGAACCTAATGAAAAACTGTTTTTT	CASSFTGGEPNEKLFF
NA	TRBJ1-3	NA	TRBV3-1/TRBV3-2	TGTGCCAGCAGCGTTACAGGGTTTGGAAACACCATATATTTT	CASSVTGFGNTIYF
NA	TRBJ2-5	TRBD1	TRBV12-3/TRBV12-4	TGTGCCAGCAGGCAGGGGGCGGGGGAGACCCAGTACTTC	CASRQGAGETQYF
NA	TRBJ1-1	NA	TRBV28	TGTGCCAGCAGTTTAGAGATAAGTAACACTGAAGCTTTCTTT	CASSLEISNTEAFF
NA	TRBJ2-3	TRBD1	TRBV29-1	TGCAGCGCGTACCGGGGACAGGGCATCACAGATACGCAGTATTTT	CSAYRGQGITDTQYF
once	TRBJ2-3	TRBD2	TRBV19	TGTGCCAGTAGTGCGGGGGAGGGTGGCGAGCAGTATTTT	CASSAGEGGEQYF
once	TRBJ2-5	NA	TRBV7-2	TGTGCCAGCAGCCGGGCGCGCGGGACGTACCAAGAGACCCAGTACTTC	CASSRARGTYQETQYF
NA	TRBJ2-7	TRBD2	TRBV6-2/TRBV6-3	TGTGCCAGCAGTTACTCGATTAGCGGGGGGCCCCCGTCCTACGAGCAGTACTTC	CASSYSISGGPPSYEQYF
NA	TRBJ2-1	NA	TRBV11-2	TGTGCCAGCTCGGCCCGGATAGCGGACTACAATGAGCAGTTCTTC	CASSARIADYNEQFF
few	TRBJ1-6	TRBD1	TRBV5-1	TGCGCCAGCAGCGCTACGACAGGGGGCTATAATTCACCCCTCCACTTT	CASSATTGGYNSPLHF
NA	TRBJ2-7	TRBD1	TRBV10-3	TGTGCCATCAGCGCGGGACAGGCCTCCTACGAGCAGTACTTC	CAISAGQASYEQYF
NA	TRBJ2-1	NA	TRBV29-1	TGCAGCGTTAGACAGGGAGGCTCCTACAATGAGCAGTTCTTC	CSVRQGGSYNEQFF
once	TRBJ2-7	TRBD2	TRBV5-1	TGCGCCAGCAGCTCCGCGGGGGGACTAGCCTCCTACGAGCAGTACTTC	CASSSAGGLASYEQYF
NA	TRBJ2-6	NA	TRBV18	TGTGCCAGCTCAGACAGGTCCGGGGCCAACGTCCTGACTTTC	CASSDRSGANVLTF
few	TRBJ1-2	NA	TRBV6-1	TGTGCCAGCAGTGAAGTTAGGACAGTTGGAACCTTC	CASSEVRTVGTF
NA	TRBJ2-1	NA	TRBV7-9	TGTGCCAGCAGCTTATCGGGCGGGGGACACTACAATGAGCAGTTCTTC	CASSLSGGGHYNEQFF
few	TRBJ1-5	TRBD1	TRBV19	TGTGCCAGTAGTCCACAGGGGGCCTCTTTCAATCAGCCCCAGCATTTT	CASSPQGASFNQPQHF
NA	TRBJ1-2	NA	TRBV27	TGTGCCAGCAGTCCCGAGCCCTTGAGGGGCTACACCTTC	CASSPEPLRGYTF
NA	TRBJ2-3	NA	TRBV6-1	TGTGCCAGCAGTGAGGGGCACGGTCGCACAGATACGCAGTATTTT	CASSEGHGRTDTQYF
once	TRBJ1-4	NA	TRBV18	TGTGCCAGCTCACCACCCGTGCAGGAAAAACTGTTTTTT	CASSPPVQEKLFF
NA	TRBJ1-1	NA	TRBV18	TGTGCCAGCTCACCTCCCATGAACACTGAAGCTTTCTTT	CASSPPMNTEAFF
NA	TRBJ2-7	TRBD1	TRBV6-5	TGTGCCAGCAGACAGGGGTTCGAGCAGTACTTC	CASRQGFEQYF